These 23 T cell receptor beta chains were all obtained from the same sample, sequenced in a study of PD-L1 blockade in urothelial cancer. Time point in this sample: pretreatment peripheral blood. Here immunoSEQ multiplex PCR was the method, and the copy in TCRdb shows in-frame clones only, minus some. This sample carries about 37,000 clones, 84% of them seen once, and the ten largest clones take about 15%. The source was PBMCs, collected around atezolizumab (anti-PD-L1) treatment. The receptors here all came from a man aged 55 to 70 with urothelial cancer.

The rearrangement uses TRBV6-6 and TRBJ2-3; 8 nucleotides agree with TRBD2. The germline V gene has CDR1 MNHNY and CDR2 SVGAGI (reference sequence). The junction had 5 bases not matched to a gene; V was cut back by 4 bases and J by 5 bases. This CDR3 is built from 14 residues. The CDR3 sequence: CASSSVLAGDTQYF. CDR3 DNA sequence: TGTGCCAGCAGTTCTGTTCTAGCGGGAGATACGCAGTATTTT.

The rearrangement uses TRBV9 and TRBJ2-1; 10 bases line up with TRBD1. The CDR3 contains 14 residues. Per the germline V gene, CDR1 is SGDLS and CDR2 is YYNGEE. V lost 4 bases and J lost 8; bases outside the gene matches: 6. As DNA, the CDR3 is TGTGCCAGCAGCACACCCGGGACAGGGGATGAGCAGTTCTTC. This gives the protein CASSTPGTGDEQFF.

The genes are TRBV10-3 and TRBJ2-5; D is ambiguous. CDR3 size: 14 residues. The V gene lost 4 bases and the J gene lost 5 bases, with 14 bases spanning the gap. Germline CDR1 is ENHRY and CDR2 is SYGVKD. CDR3 in DNA: TGTGCCATCAGTGCTTCCAGGTCAGGTGAGACCCAGTACTTC. Amino acids: CAISASRSGETQYF.

V usage is TRBV30 and J usage is TRBJ2-7; TRBD1 aligns across 7 bases. The CDR3 covers 14 residues. J was trimmed by 5 bases and V by 0 bases; bases with no gene match: 7. Germline V gene lookup returns CDR1 GTSNPN and CDR2 SVGIG (reference sequence). The CDR3 sequence: CAWSVGIGGDEQYF. In DNA, the CDR3 is TGTGCCTGGAGTGTAGGAATAGGGGGCGACGAGCAGTACTTC.

This clone was seen a handful of times. The chain employs TRBV10-3 and TRBJ1-1; no clear D. The CDR3 spans 13 residues. Germline CDR1 and CDR2: ENHRY and SYGVKD. V was clipped by 2 bases and J by 4 bases, with 8 bases between them. The CDR3 DNA is TGTGCCATCAGTGAGAAGAGGTCCACTGAAGCTTTCTTT. Translation gives CAISEKRSTEAFF.

The chain joins TRBV10-3 to TRBJ1-5, with unresolved D. This CDR3 contains 15 residues. Trimming shortened V by 2 bases and J by 0 bases, and 8 bases separated the two germline ends. CDR1 is ENHRY, CDR2 SYGVKD, per germline. The CDR3 DNA reads as TGTGCCATCAGTGAGGGCCACAGTAGCAATCAGCCCCAGCATTTT. Protein product: CAISEGHSSNQPQHF.

This sequence joins TRBV15 and TRBJ1-1; D is undetermined. This CDR3 spans 14 amino acids. The V end was cut by 5 bases, the J end by 5 bases, with 15 bases between. Germline CDR1 is LNHNV and CDR2 is YYDKDF (reference sequence). CDR3 loop: CATSLRVGRTEAFF. The CDR3 coding sequence is TGTGCCACCAGCCTGAGGGTGGGGAGGACTGAAGCTTTCTTT.

The sample holds one count of this clone. This sequence joins TRBV29-1 and TRBJ1-1; 8 positions match TRBD1. V lost 7 bases, J lost 5 bases, and 18 bases stayed unmatched. CDR3 length: 16 amino acids. CDR1 is SQVTM, CDR2 ANQGSEA, per germline. The CDR3 protein is CSAPGAGGYEGTEAFF. The DNA for the CDR3 is TGCAGCGCCCCGGGGGCAGGGGGCTATGAGGGGACTGAAGCTTTCTTT.

The chain carries TRBV29-1 and TRBJ2-7; maybe TRBD1 (6 bases). Deletions cut 6 bases from V and 0 bases from J, with 9 bases between. The CDR3 has 12 residues. Germline assignment: CDR1 SQVTM and CDR2 ANQGSEA. The CDR3 loop is CSVQGSSYEQYF. Here the CDR3 DNA reads TGCAGCGTACAGGGTTCCTCCTACGAGCAGTACTTC.

This chain links TRBV4-1 with TRBJ2-1; TRBD2 matches 11 bases. The J segment lost 5 bases and the V segment lost 4 bases, leaving 7 bases of the junction unmatched. CDR1 and CDR2 from the germline V gene are MGHRA and YSYEKL. This CDR3 has 16 amino acids. CDR3 protein: CASSPLTSGRDNEQFF. The CDR3 DNA follows: TGCGCCAGCAGCCCCCTTACTAGCGGGAGAGACAATGAGCAGTTCTTC.

The rearrangement joins TRBV19 to TRBJ2-3, with 8 bases aligning to TRBD2. The V gene end was trimmed by 3 bases and the J gene end by 4 bases; junction bases not matched to a gene: 6. CDR3 length: 15 residues. The V gene's germline CDR1 is LNHDA and CDR2 SQIVND (reference sequence). CDR3 in amino acids: CASSIRLAYADTQYF. The DNA for the CDR3 is TGTGCCAGTAGTATCAGACTAGCGTACGCAGATACGCAGTATTTT.

On this clone itself: One end of the junction does not line up with germline, which may come from a read error. This sequence joins TRBV30 and TRBJ2-5; TRBD2 matches 11 bases. The length of the CDR3 is 16 residues. CDR1 GTSNPN and CDR2 SVGIG come from the germline V gene (reference sequence). The CDR3, as DNA: TGTGCCCGGAGCTGGCTAGCGGGAGGTAATCAAGAGACCCAGTACTTC. Protein product: CARSWLAGGNQETQYF.

The chain has TRBV4-2 and TRBJ2-7; 9 bases map to TRBD2. Per germline, CDR1 LGHNA and CDR2 YNFKEQ. J lost 1 base, V lost 1 base, and 5 bases had no gene match. The CDR3 sequence is 16 residues long. The CDR3 DNA reads TGTGCCAGCAGCCAAGCGATGACTAGCGGTTCCTACGAGCAGTACTTC. This gives the protein CASSQAMTSGSYEQYF.

This clone has just one count. This chain joins TRBV28 and TRBJ1-2; TRBD1 matches 8 bases. Looked up from germline, CDR1 is MDHEN and CDR2 is SYDVKM. J lost 7 bases, V lost 4 bases, and 8 bases had no gene match. The CDR3 extends over 14 amino acids. The CDR3 loop is CASSSPDRDGGYTF. As DNA, the CDR3 is TGTGCCAGCAGTTCCCCGGACAGGGACGGTGGCTACACCTTC.

This clone was picked up one time. The chain combines TRBV15 with TRBJ2-1; 14 bases are a match to TRBD2. Germline V lookup: CDR1 LNHNV, CDR2 YYDKDF (reference sequence). The CDR3 length is 16 residues. The J segment lost 8 bases and the V segment lost 5 bases, leaving 8 bases of the junction unmatched. The CDR3 DNA follows: TGTGCCACCAGCGGAGGACTAGCGGGGGGATCGGATGAGCAGTTCTTC. Residues: CATSGGLAGGSDEQFF.

The V gene is TRBV4-1, the J gene TRBJ2-7; TRBD2 might be the D (6 bases). V was pared by 10 bases and J by 1 base, with 17 bases between. The germline V gene has CDR1 MGHRA and CDR2 YSYEKL. The CDR3 spans 14 residues. The CDR3 protein is CAKVFGSGSYEQYF. CDR3 bases: TGCGCCAAGGTCTTTGGTAGCGGATCCTACGAGCAGTACTTC.

This clone was counted only a few times. The chain employs TRBV6-1 and TRBJ2-1; 10 positions agree with TRBD1. The length of the CDR3 is 16 residues. The J segment lost 6 bases and the V segment lost 1 base, leaving 6 bases of the junction unmatched. Germline values: CDR1 MNHNS, CDR2 SASEGT. DNA for the CDR3: TGTGCCAGCAGTGAAGGAGGGACAGGGGACCGCAATGAGCAGTTCTTC. Translation gives CASSEGGTGDRNEQFF.

This chain uses TRBV29-1 with TRBJ2-1; D is possibly TRBD1 (6 bases). The CDR3 runs 16 residues. The V end lost 3 bases, the J end lost 2 bases, and 17 bases lay between the germline ends. CDR1 and CDR2 from the germline V gene are SQVTM and ANQGSEA. The chain's CDR3 is CSVDPLGQRTYNEQFF. CDR3 coding DNA: TGCAGCGTTGACCCCCTAGGACAGCGGACCTACAATGAGCAGTTCTTC.

The chain employs TRBV7-8 and TRBJ2-5; 8 nucleotides line up with TRBD1. CDR3 length: 15 residues. CDR1 and CDR2 (germline): SGHVS, FQNEAQ. V lost 5 bases to trimming and J lost 5 bases; unmatched junction nucleotides: 10. This CDR3 is CASSGQSGGMETQYF. DNA for the CDR3: TGTGCCAGCAGCGGGCAGTCAGGGGGCATGGAGACCCAGTACTTC.

This clone has only a few counts. The chain carries TRBV10-1 and TRBJ2-1, with TRBD1 identical over 8 bases. The CDR3 sequence is 16 residues long. Trimming cost V 3 bases and J 6 bases; bases outside gene matches: 10. Germline V gene lookup returns CDR1 WNHNN and CDR2 SYGVQD (reference sequence). CDR3 protein: CASSDSGQGRGNEQFF. The DNA for the CDR3 is TGCGCCAGCAGTGATTCCGGACAGGGAAGGGGCAATGAGCAGTTCTTC.

The rearrangement links TRBV4-2 to TRBJ2-1; TRBD2 aligns across 12 bases. V shed 4 bases and J 5 bases; nucleotides not matched to a gene: 6. CDR3 length: 16 residues. The germline gives CDR1 LGHNA, CDR2 YNFKEQ. The CDR3 loop is CASSLGRTSGNNEQFF. CDR3 sequence (DNA): TGTGCCAGCAGCCTAGGGAGGACTAGCGGGAACAATGAGCAGTTCTTC.

The J gene is TRBJ2-7, the V gene TRBV12-5; 7 bases align to TRBD1. CDR1 and CDR2 (germline): LGHNT, FRNRAP. The CDR3 totals 13 residues. Trimming cost V 4 bases and J 2 bases; bases outside gene matches: 2. In DNA, the CDR3 is TGTGCTAGTGGTTCCGGGACAGCCTACGAGCAGTACTTC. Translating it yields CASGSGTAYEQYF.

This clone was seen more than once but under ten times. In DNA, the CDR3 is TGTGCCAGCAGCGGGGGGACAGGATACGAAGAGACCCAGTACTTC. This translates into CASSGGTGYEETQYF. V is TRBV7-2 and J is TRBJ2-5, with 8 positions matching TRBD1. Germline CDR1 is SGHTA and CDR2 is FQGNSA. This CDR3 region has 15 residues. J gave up 3 bases and V 5 bases, and 8 bases lay outside the gene matches.